The clone carrying this T cell receptor beta chain was detected only once. Its target is unknown. Sorting defined conventional CD4 T cells as CD4+CD127+. Only in-frame clones appear in the TCRdb table, and some are missing; sequencing was by immunoSEQ multiplex PCR. The sample lists some 25,000 clones, roughly 95% occurring once. The CDR3 has 15 residues. Germline loops: CDR1 MGHDK, CDR2 SYGVNS. Between the trimmed V and J ends, which lost 6 bases and 2 bases, there was a span of 11 bases. The record originates from a study of B cell selection in AIRE deficiency. Study-wide findings and caveats: Only about 9.3% of approximately 3,700 shared Treg sequences were patient-specific; 31.6% healthy-specific. Shared Treg sequences were biased toward short CDR3s with few non-templated nucleotide insertions.

This receptor was taken from a human donor in good health. The V call is TRBV25-1, the J call TRBJ1-6; D gene ambiguous. Sequencing was carried out using CD4+CD127+ conventional T cells sorted from PBMCs. Here the CDR3 DNA reads TGTGCCAGCAGCCAAGGGTGGGCCTATAATTCACCCCTCCACTTT. It translates to CASSQGWAYNSPLHF.